This section outlines one T cell receptor beta chain sequence together with its context. This CDR3 is 14 amino acids long. Trimming took off 1 base at V and 5 bases at J, with 13 bases between the two ends. Germline V CDR1 and CDR2: GTSNPN, SVGIG (reference sequence). This entry belongs to a study of blood T cell repertoires in COVID-19. For the study at large: Some COVID-19 samples were acute and others convalescent; all came from the United States, Italy and Spain. Sources were T cells, B-cell-depleted T cells, or PBMCs; the material itself was cDNA or gDNA.

Per the authors' pipeline: Amplification from reference gene primers served as the basis for estimated nucleated cell counts. Clones were read by immunoSEQ multiplex PCR, and TCRdb kept only the in-frame ones, dropping some. From that table come the V and J calls and clone size; the DNA was used to work out D and trimming. The sample lists under 75,000 clones, roughly 87% seen once, with around 8.7% in the top ten. The TCR comes from a man between 50 and 59 years old with active COVID-19. The chain joins TRBV30 to TRBJ2-3; D gene uncertain. Sequencing used peripheral blood. Here the CDR3 DNA reads TGTGCCTGGAGTGAAAGTACCCTCGGAGATACGCAGTATTTT. Translated: CAWSESTLGDTQYF.